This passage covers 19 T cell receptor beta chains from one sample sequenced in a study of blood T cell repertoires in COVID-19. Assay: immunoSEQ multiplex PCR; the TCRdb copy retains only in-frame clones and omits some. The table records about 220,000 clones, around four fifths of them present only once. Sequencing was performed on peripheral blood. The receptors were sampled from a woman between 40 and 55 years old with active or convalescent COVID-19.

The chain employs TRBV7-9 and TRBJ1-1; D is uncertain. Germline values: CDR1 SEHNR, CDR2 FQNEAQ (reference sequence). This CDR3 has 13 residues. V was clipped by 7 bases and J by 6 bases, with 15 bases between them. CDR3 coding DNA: TGTGCCAGCACCGGACTGAAATTGTCTGAAGCTTTCTTT. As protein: CASTGLKLSEAFF.

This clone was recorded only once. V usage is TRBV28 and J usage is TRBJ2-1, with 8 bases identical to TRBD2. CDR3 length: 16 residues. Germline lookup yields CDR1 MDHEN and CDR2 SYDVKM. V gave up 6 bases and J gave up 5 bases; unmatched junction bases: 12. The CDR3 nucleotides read TGTGCCAGCAGCCCCCTTGCGGGGGGATCCAACAATGAGCAGTTCTTC. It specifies CASSPLAGGSNNEQFF.

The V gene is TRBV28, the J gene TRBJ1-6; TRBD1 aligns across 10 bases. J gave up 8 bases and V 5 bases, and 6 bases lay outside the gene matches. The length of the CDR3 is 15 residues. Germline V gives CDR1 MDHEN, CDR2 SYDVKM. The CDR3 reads CASSPRTGGDSPLHF. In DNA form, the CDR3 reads TGTGCCAGCAGTCCTCGGACAGGGGGAGATTCACCCCTCCACTTT.

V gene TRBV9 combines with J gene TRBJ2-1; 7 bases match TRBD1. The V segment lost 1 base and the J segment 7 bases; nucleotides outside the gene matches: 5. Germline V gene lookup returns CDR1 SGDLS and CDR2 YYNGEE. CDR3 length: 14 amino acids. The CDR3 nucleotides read TGTGCCAGCAGCGTACGGCAGGGACAGAATGAGCAGTTCTTC. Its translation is CASSVRQGQNEQFF.

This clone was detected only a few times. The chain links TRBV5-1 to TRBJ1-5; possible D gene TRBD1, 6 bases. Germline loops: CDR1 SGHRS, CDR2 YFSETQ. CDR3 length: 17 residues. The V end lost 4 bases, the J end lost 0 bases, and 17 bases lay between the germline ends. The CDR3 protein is CASSVHPGAGSNQPQHF. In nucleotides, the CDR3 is TGCGCCAGCAGCGTACATCCAGGGGCAGGTAGCAATCAGCCCCAGCATTTT.

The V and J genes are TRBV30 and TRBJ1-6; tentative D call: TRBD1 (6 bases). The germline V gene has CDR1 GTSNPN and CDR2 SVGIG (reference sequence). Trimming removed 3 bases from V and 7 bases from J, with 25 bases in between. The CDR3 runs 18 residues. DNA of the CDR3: TGTGCCTGGAGGAGTAGGGCAGGGAGCCTGGGGGCAAATTCACCCCTCCACTTT. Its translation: CAWRSRAGSLGANSPLHF. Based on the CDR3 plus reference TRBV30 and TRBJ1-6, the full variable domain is SQTIHQWPATLVQPVGSPLSLECTVEGTSNPNLYWYRQAAGRGLQLLFYSVGIGQISSEVPQNLSASRPQDRQFILSSKKLLLSDSGFYLCAWRSRAGSLGANSPLHFGNGTRLTVT.

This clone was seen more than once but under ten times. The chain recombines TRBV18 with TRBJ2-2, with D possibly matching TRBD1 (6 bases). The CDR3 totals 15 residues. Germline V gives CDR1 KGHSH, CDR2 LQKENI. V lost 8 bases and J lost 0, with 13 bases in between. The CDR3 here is CASPSRTANTGELFF. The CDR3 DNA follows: TGTGCCAGCCCCAGCCGGACAGCGAACACCGGGGAGCTGTTTTTT.

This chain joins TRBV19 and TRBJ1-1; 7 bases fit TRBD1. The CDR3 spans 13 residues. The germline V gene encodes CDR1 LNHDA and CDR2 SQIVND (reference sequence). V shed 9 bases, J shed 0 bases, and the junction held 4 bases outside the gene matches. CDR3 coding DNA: TGTGCCAGCCGGGACAGCATGAACACTGAAGCTTTCTTT. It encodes CASRDSMNTEAFF.

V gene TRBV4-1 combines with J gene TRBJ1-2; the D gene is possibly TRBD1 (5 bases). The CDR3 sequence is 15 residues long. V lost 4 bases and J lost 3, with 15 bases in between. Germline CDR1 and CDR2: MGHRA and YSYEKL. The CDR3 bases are TGCGCCAGCAGCCCGCCTTCGGGGGTCGACTATGGCTACACCTTC. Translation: CASSPPSGVDYGYTF.

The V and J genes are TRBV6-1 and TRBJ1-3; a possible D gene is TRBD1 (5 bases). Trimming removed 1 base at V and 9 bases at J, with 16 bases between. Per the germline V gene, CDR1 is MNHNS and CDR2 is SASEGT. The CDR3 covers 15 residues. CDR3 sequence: CASSEGGGVGRTIYF. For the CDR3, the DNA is TGTGCCAGCAGTGAAGGTGGAGGGGTTGGGCGCACCATATATTTT.

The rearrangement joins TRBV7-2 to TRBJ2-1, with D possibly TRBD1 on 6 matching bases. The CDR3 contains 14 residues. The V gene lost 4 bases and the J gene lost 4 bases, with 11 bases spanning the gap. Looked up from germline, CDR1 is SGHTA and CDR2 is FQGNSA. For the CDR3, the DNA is TGTGCCAGCAGCTCACAGGGACGATACAATGAGCAGTTCTTC. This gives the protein CASSSQGRYNEQFF.

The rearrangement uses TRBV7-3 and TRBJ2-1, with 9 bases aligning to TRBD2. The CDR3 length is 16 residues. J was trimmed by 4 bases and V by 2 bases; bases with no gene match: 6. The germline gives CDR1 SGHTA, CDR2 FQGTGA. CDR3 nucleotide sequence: TGTGCCAGCAGCTTAGAAGTAGGACTAGCGTACAATGAGCAGTTCTTC. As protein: CASSLEVGLAYNEQFF.

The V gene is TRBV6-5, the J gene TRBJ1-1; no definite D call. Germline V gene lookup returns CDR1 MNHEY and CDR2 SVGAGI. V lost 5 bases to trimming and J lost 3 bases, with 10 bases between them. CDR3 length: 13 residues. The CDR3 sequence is CASSQSGDTEAFF. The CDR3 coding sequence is TGTGCCAGCAGTCAGAGCGGGGACACTGAAGCTTTCTTT.

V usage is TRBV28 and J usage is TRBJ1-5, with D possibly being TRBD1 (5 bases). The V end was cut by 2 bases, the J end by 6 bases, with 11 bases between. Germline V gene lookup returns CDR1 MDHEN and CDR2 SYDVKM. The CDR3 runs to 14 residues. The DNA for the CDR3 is TGTGCCAGCAGTTTAGTGGGGGGAGGTCAGCCCCAGCATTTT. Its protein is CASSLVGGGQPQHF.

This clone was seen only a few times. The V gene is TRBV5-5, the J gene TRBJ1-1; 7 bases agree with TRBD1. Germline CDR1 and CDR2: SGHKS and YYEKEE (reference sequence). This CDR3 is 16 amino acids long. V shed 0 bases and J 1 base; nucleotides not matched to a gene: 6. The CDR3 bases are TGTGCCAGCAGCTTGGGAGAGGGGGCTCGGAACACTGAAGCTTTCTTT. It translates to CASSLGEGARNTEAFF.

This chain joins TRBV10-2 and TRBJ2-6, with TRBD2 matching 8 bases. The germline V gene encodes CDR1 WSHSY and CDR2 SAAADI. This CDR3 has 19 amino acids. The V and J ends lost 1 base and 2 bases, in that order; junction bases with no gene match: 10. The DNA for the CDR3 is TGCGCCAGCAGTGAGTTCGGGAGCGGGAGTGGTCCTGGGGCCAACGTCCTGACTTTC. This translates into CASSEFGSGSGPGANVLTF.

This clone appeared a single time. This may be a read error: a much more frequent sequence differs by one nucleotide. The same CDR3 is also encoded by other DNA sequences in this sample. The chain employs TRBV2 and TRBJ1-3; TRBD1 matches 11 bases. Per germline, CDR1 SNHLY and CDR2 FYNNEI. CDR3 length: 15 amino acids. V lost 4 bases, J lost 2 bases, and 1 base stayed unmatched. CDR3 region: CASSVDRGPGNTIYF. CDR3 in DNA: TGTGCCAGCAGTGTGGACAGGGGGCCTGGAAACACCATATATTTT.

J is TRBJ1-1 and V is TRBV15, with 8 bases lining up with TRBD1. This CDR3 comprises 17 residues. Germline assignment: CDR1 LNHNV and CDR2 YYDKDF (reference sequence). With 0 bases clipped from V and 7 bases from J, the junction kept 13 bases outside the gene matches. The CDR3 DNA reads TGTGCCACCAGCAGAGATCGGGGCGGGTCAGGGGGCGGTGAAGCTTTCTTT. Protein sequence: CATSRDRGGSGGGEAFF. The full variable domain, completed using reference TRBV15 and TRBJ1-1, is DAMVIQNPRYQVTQFGKPVTLSCSQTLNHNVMYWYQQKSSQAPKLLFHYYDKDFNNEADTPDNFQSRRPNTSFCFLDIRSPGLGDTAMYLCATSRDRGGSGGGEAFFGQGTRLTVV.

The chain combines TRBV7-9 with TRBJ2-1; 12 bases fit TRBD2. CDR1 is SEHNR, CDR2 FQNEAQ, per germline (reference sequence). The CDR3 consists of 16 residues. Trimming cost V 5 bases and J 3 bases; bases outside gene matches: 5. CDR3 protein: CASSQSGLAGYNEQFF. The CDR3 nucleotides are TGTGCCAGCAGCCAATCGGGACTAGCGGGCTACAATGAGCAGTTCTTC.